A selection of T cell receptor beta chains follows, all from one sample in a study of blood T cell repertoires in COVID-19. This table comes from immunoSEQ multiplex PCR, and its TCRdb copy is limited to in-frame clones, with some not included. Of about 250,000 clones in the sample, about four fifths are singletons; the top ten hold roughly 10%. The sample comprised peripheral blood. The source of these receptors is a man aged 80 or over with acute or convalescent COVID-19. Each CDR3 is given with its conserved first and last residue. Fields, in order: clone size, V gene, D gene, CDR3 length, J gene, CDR3 protein, CDR3 DNA. A D gene is named only where the DNA matches it firmly. Some rows mark clone size as missing; the rest say once, few, many or name a class of expanded clone.

size: NA
V: TRBV7-8
D: NA
length: 14
J: TRBJ1-1
CDR3: CASIAGVRKTEAFF
DNA: TGTGCCAGCATAGCAGGGGTACGTAAAACTGAAGCTTTCTTT

size: NA
V: TRBV6-5
D: NA
length: 14
J: TRBJ2-1
CDR3: CASSSPGQKDEQFF
DNA: TGTGCCAGCAGTTCCCCTGGACAGAAGGATGAGCAGTTCTTC

size: NA
V: TRBV18
D: NA
length: 14
J: TRBJ1-1
CDR3: CASSPGTGIIGAFF
DNA: TGTGCCAGCTCACCAGGCACGGGGATTATCGGAGCTTTCTTT

size: NA
V: TRBV5-1
D: TRBD1
length: 17
J: TRBJ1-2
CDR3: CASSSNPLTGTNYGYTF
DNA: TGCGCCAGCAGCTCAAACCCCCTGACAGGGACTAACTATGGCTACACCTTC

size: once
V: TRBV5-6
D: NA
length: 15
J: TRBJ1-2
CDR3: CASNRRINRDDGYTF
DNA: TGTGCCAGCAACCGTAGAATAAACAGGGATGATGGCTACACCTTC

size: NA
V: TRBV5-1
D: NA
length: 14
J: TRBJ2-3
CDR3: CASSPDTSTDTQYF
DNA: TGCGCCAGCAGCCCCGACACAAGCACAGATACGCAGTATTTT

size: NA
V: TRBV20-1
D: TRBD1
length: 16
J: TRBJ1-5
CDR3: CSASESGGESNQPQHF
DNA: TGCAGTGCTAGTGAATCAGGGGGCGAAAGCAATCAGCCCCAGCATTTT

size: NA
V: TRBV19
D: NA
length: 14
J: TRBJ2-4
CDR3: CASRRTLAKNIQYF
DNA: TGTGCCAGTCGACGGACACTAGCCAAAAACATTCAGTACTTC

size: NA
V: TRBV27
D: NA
length: 14
J: TRBJ1-1
CDR3: CASGGGRERTEAFF
DNA: TGTGCCAGCGGTGGGGGCAGGGAGAGAACTGAAGCTTTCTTT

size: NA
V: TRBV5-8
D: NA
length: 15
J: TRBJ1-5
CDR3: CASSLGRFVNQPQHF
DNA: TGTGCCAGCAGCTTGGGCAGGTTTGTCAATCAGCCCCAGCATTTT

size: NA
V: TRBV29-1
D: TRBD1
length: 18
J: TRBJ2-6
CDR3: CSVHSGTGRFSGANVLTF
DNA: TGCAGCGTTCATTCCGGGACAGGGAGATTCTCTGGGGCCAACGTCCTGACTTTC

size: NA
V: TRBV6-5
D: NA
length: 15
J: TRBJ2-1
CDR3: CASSYSAAQNNEQFF
DNA: TGTGCCAGCAGTTACTCGGCCGCTCAGAACAATGAGCAGTTCTTC

size: once
V: TRBV5-1
D: TRBD1
length: 14
J: TRBJ2-7
CDR3: CASRRRQGNYEQYF
DNA: TGCGCCAGCCGGAGGAGACAGGGGAATTACGAGCAGTACTTC

size: NA
V: TRBV5-1
D: NA
length: 13
J: TRBJ2-7
CDR3: CASRDPGAYEQYF
DNA: TGCGCCAGCAGGGACCCGGGAGCCTACGAGCAGTACTTC

size: NA
V: TRBV23-1
D: NA
length: 15
J: TRBJ1-5
CDR3: CASSQGAGADQPQHF
DNA: TGCGCCAGCAGTCAGGGGGCAGGGGCGGATCAGCCCCAGCATTTT

size: NA
V: TRBV2
D: NA
length: 15
J: TRBJ2-2
CDR3: CASIARQFHHGELFF
DNA: TGTGCCAGCATTGCGAGACAGTTTCATCACGGGGAGCTGTTTTTT

size: NA
V: TRBV2
D: TRBD1
length: 16
J: TRBJ2-1
CDR3: CASSERDRGAYNEQFF
DNA: TGTGCCAGCAGTGAACGGGACAGGGGGGCCTACAATGAGCAGTTCTTC

size: once
V: TRBV12-3/TRBV12-4
D: TRBD1
length: 13
J: TRBJ1-2
CDR3: CASRRGTGIGYTF
DNA: TGTGCCAGCAGACGCGGGACAGGGATCGGCTACACCTTC

size: NA
V: TRBV19
D: NA
length: 16
J: TRBJ1-2
CDR3: CASSIGSRVRNYGYTF
DNA: TGTGCCAGTAGTATTGGCTCGAGGGTTCGGAACTATGGCTACACCTTC

size: NA
V: TRBV29-1
D: TRBD2
length: 13
J: TRBJ2-7
CDR3: CSVTSGGPYEQYF
DNA: TGCAGCGTTACTAGCGGGGGGCCCTACGAGCAGTACTTC

size: NA
V: TRBV7-3
D: TRBD2
length: 16
J: TRBJ2-1
CDR3: CASSSEREGFYNEQFF
DNA: TGTGCCAGCAGCTCGGAGCGGGAGGGCTTTTACAATGAGCAGTTCTTC

size: NA
V: TRBV11-2
D: TRBD1
length: 14
J: TRBJ1-5
CDR3: CASSVQGANQPQHF
DNA: TGTGCCAGCAGCGTTCAGGGGGCGAATCAGCCCCAGCATTTT

size: NA
V: TRBV6-5
D: NA
length: 15
J: TRBJ2-5
CDR3: CASTQARRHQETQYF
DNA: TGTGCCAGCACCCAAGCCCGCAGGCACCAAGAGACCCAGTACTTC

size: NA
V: TRBV5-5
D: TRBD1
length: 16
J: TRBJ2-2
CDR3: CASSPPRGRNTGELFF
DNA: TGTGCCAGCAGCCCCCCCAGGGGGCGTAACACCGGGGAGCTGTTTTTT